The clone carrying this T cell receptor (beta chain) was seen more than once but under ten times. Antigen unknown. TCR beta CDR3 regions were amplified from RNA. When the TCR CDR3 underwent first-round RT-PCR, the HTBI primer set was used. TCRdb reprocessed the multiplex PCR reads via MiXCR and lists one record per CDR3 protein. The sample shows hundreds of thousands of distinct CDR3 sequences, under 20% of them seen only once. The sample belongs to a study of T cells in Graves' hyperthyroidism and ophthalmopathy. Graves' hyperthyroidism is called stable when ophthalmopathy does not progress within 18 months. The study's findings and limits: The blood repertoire included most of the expanded thyroid clonotypes above 0.001. From stable hyperthyroidism, ophthalmopathy was set apart by a 13 V-J model.

The germline V gene has CDR1 SEHNR and CDR2 FQNEAQ (reference sequence). This CDR3 spans 13 amino acids. Trimming stripped 4 bases from V and 15 bases from J, with 19 bases between. The clonotype comes from a woman aged 30 to 39 with Graves' hyperthyroidism. What was sequenced was blood. The gene calls are TRBV7-9 and TRBJ2-1; D uncertain. CDR3 coding DNA: TGTGCCAGCAGCTGGGGATTAGCCGGCAATCGGTTCTTC. Translated: CASSWGLAGNRFF. Variable domain in full (rest from reference TRBV7-9 and TRBJ2-1): DTGVSQNPRHKITKRGQNVTFRCDPISEHNRLYWYRQTLGQGPEFLTYFQNEAQLEKSRLLSDRFSAERPKGSFSTLEIQRTEQGDSAMYLCASSWGLAGNRFFGPGTRLTVL.